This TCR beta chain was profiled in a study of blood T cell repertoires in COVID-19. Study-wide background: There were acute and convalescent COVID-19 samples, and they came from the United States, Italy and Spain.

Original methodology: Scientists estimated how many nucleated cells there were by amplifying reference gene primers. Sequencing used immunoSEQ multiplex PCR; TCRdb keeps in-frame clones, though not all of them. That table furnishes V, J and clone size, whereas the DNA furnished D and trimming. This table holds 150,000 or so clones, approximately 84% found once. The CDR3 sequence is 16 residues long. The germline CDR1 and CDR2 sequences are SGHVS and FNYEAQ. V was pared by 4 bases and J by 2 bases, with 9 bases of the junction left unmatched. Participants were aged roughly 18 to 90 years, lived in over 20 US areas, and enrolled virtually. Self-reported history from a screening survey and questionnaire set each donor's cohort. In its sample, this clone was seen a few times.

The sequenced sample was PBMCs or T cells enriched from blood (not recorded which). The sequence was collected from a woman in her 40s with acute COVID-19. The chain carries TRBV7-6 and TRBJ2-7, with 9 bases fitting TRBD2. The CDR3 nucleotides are TGTGCCAGCAGCTCCGCTGGGGCGGGAGGGGCCTACGAGCAGTACTTC. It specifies CASSSAGAGGAYEQYF.